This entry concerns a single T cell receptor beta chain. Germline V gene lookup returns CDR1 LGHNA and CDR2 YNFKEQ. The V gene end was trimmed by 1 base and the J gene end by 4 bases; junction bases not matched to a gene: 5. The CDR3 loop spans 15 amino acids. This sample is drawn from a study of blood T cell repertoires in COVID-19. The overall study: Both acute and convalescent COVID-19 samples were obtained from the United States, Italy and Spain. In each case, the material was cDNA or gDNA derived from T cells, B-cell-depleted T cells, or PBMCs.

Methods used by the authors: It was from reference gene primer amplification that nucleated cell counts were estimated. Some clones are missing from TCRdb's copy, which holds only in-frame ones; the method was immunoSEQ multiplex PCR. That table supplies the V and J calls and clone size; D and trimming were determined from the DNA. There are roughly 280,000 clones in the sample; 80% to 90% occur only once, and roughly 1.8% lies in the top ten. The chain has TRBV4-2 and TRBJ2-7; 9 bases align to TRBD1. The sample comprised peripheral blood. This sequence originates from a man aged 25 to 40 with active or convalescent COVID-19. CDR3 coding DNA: TGTGCCAGCAGCCAAGGTTTTGGACAGGGGTACGAGCAGTACTTC. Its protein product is CASSQGFGQGYEQYF.